These 30 T cell receptor beta chains share one sample of origin, sequenced in a study of tumor-infiltrating lymphocytes in primary liver carcinoma. The roughly 18-34 mg bulk tissue piece was not sorted before simultaneous RNA and DNA extraction. With approximately 500 ng total RNA as template and a constant-region primer, TCR beta cDNA was made. Three nested multiplex PCR rounds of slightly modified ARM-PCR generated TCR beta libraries. A C-beta reverse primer and TRBV1-TRBV30 forward primers served in each of the first two PCR rounds, at 9 to 11 cycles apiece. TCRdb re-derived calls from the multiplex PCR reads in MiXCR, one entry per CDR3 protein. This table holds some 180,000 distinct CDR3 sequences, about 82% found once. The specimen sequenced was tumor tissue from primary liver carcinoma. These receptors came from a man aged 40-49 years with primary liver carcinoma and hepatitis B virus infection.

Notes on this clonotype: A junction end diverges from the germline sequence, so it may reflect a read error. V and J are TRBV10-2 and TRBJ1-1; D unresolved. Germline V gives CDR1 WSHSY, CDR2 SAAADI. This CDR3 spans 13 amino acids. In DNA form, the CDR3 reads TGCGCCAGCAGTAAAGTAAAAAACACTGAAGCTGTCTTT. It translates to CASSKVKNTEAVF.

The chain carries TRBV28 and TRBJ1-5, with D tentatively TRBD1 (5 bases). The CDR3 is 15 amino acids. Germline CDR1 reads MDHEN; CDR2 reads SYDVKM. Trimming stripped 6 bases from V and 0 bases from J, with 12 bases between. The CDR3 reads CASSPGTYSNQPQHF. CDR3 bases: TGTGCCAGCAGCCCAGGGACTTATAGCAATCAGCCCCAGCATTTT.

Notes on this clonotype: The final CDR3 position lacks the conserved phenylalanine or tryptophan, pointing to a likely read error. It is unclear where the CDR3 begins or ends on the DNA, so no DNA is shown, and the CDR3 is as TCRdb lists it. CDR3 residues: CASSTPNSGGYEQCL. The V and J genes are TRBV6-2 or TRBV6-3 and TRBJ2-7; whether TRBD2, the table's D call, matches the DNA was not checked. CDR1 and CDR2 from the germline V gene are MNHEY and SVGEGT. The CDR3 contains 15 residues when both ends are counted.

V and J are TRBV4-2 and TRBJ2-6; unclear D gene. The CDR3 totals 18 residues. V lost 0 bases, J lost 12 bases, and 24 bases lay in between. Germline CDR1 and CDR2: LGHNA and YNFKEQ. The CDR3 DNA reads as TGTGCCAGCAGCCAAGAAACCCACGCCTTAACTGGGGTCAGCGTCCTGACTTTC. Protein product: CASSQETHALTGVSVLTF.

Details on this clonotype: At one boundary the junction diverges from the germline segment, which might be a read error. The J gene is TRBJ2-1, the V gene TRBV29-1; 11 nucleotides align to TRBD2. This CDR3 has 13 amino acids. Germline V gives CDR1 SQVTM, CDR2 ANQGSEA. The CDR3 nucleotides read TGCATCGGGGGGACTAGCGGATTCAATGAGGAGTTCTTC. It yields the protein CIGGTSGFNEEFF.

In the case of this clonotype: At one boundary the junction diverges from the germline segment, which might be a read error. The chain carries TRBV11-2 and TRBJ2-5, with 12 bases lining up with TRBD2. The CDR3 runs 19 residues. The germline V gene encodes CDR1 SGHAT and CDR2 FQNNGV. Written as DNA, the CDR3 is TGTGCTAGCAGCTTCGCTAGCCTTCTAGCGGGAGGGCGGGGAGAGACCCAGTACTTC. It is translated as CASSFASLLAGGRGETQYF.

A few counts support this clonotype. The chain uses TRBV5-1 and TRBJ2-6; D possibly corresponds to TRBD1 (5 bases). Germline CDR1 SGHRS, CDR2 YFSETQ. This CDR3 region has 16 residues. Trimming cost V 0 bases and J 4 bases, with 11 bases left between them. The CDR3 reads CASSLVGAIGANVLTF. The CDR3 region has the DNA TGCGCCAGCAGCTTGGTAGGGGCGATAGGGGCCAACGTCCTGACTTTC. The whole variable domain, remainder taken from reference TRBV5-1 and TRBJ2-6, is KAGVTQTPRYLIKTRGQQVTLSCSPISGHRSVSWYQQTPGQGLQFLFEYFSETQRNKGNFPGRFSGRQFSNSRSEMNVSTLELGDSALYLCASSLVGAIGANVLTFGAGSRLTVL.

Many counts were recorded for this clonotype. As DNA, the CDR3 is TGTGCCAGCAGTTTCAGTCTGGGGGGGAATGAAAAACTGTTTTTT. Encoded protein: CASSFSLGGNEKLFF. This chain uses TRBV12-3 or TRBV12-4 with TRBJ1-4; the D gene is possibly TRBD1 (5 bases). The V end lost 3 bases, the J end lost 5 bases, and 13 bases lay between the germline ends. The CDR3 has 15 amino acids.

Remarks on this clonotype: Compared with germline, one end of the junction differs, possibly owing to a read error. The rearrangement uses TRBV11-1 and TRBJ2-5, with TRBD1 identical over 10 bases. Germline V lookup: CDR1 SGHAT, CDR2 FQDESV (reference sequence). The CDR3 is made up of 16 amino acids. The DNA of the CDR3 is TGTGCCAGCAGCCAAGGACAGGGGGTAATTCAAGATACCCAGTTGTTC. It encodes CASSQGQGVIQDTQLF.

Concerning this clonotype: The junction does not match germline at one end; this may be a read error. The rearrangement uses TRBV5-1 and TRBJ1-2; 7 positions match TRBD1. Germline CDR1 reads SGHRS; CDR2 reads YFSETQ. The CDR3 runs to 19 residues. The CDR3 sequence is CASSSASTGTGEGNYDYTF. CDR3 DNA: TGCGCCAGCAGCAGCGCCTCGACAGGGACGGGGGAAGGGAACTATGACTACACCTTC.

Comments on this clonotype: Its ends do not fully match the called genes, so a read error is possible. The chain links TRBV30 to TRBJ1-1; maybe TRBD1 (6 bases). The germline V gene has CDR1 GTSNPN and CDR2 SVGIG (reference sequence). This CDR3 is built from 15 residues. CDR3 region: CVWSLGGLGNTEAFF. The CDR3 DNA reads TGTGTCTGGAGTCTAGGGGGACTTGGGAACACTGAAGCTTTCTTT.

A note on this clonotype: A junction end diverges from the germline sequence, so it may reflect a read error. The CDR3 DNA reads as TGTGTCAGCAGCGGCGACCGCGCCTACAAGCAGTACTTC. This encodes CVSSGDRAYKQYF. V gene TRBV28 combines with J gene TRBJ2-7; D may be TRBD2 (5 bases). The CDR3 has 13 amino acids. CDR1 and CDR2 from the germline V gene are MDHEN and SYDVKM.

This clonotype turned up a few times. This chain connects TRBV18 to TRBJ2-3; 7 nucleotides align to TRBD2. Germline V gene sequence: CDR1 KGHSH, CDR2 LQKENI. V dropped 8 bases and J dropped 4; count of bases not matched to a gene: 12. The CDR3 spans 15 residues. For the CDR3, the DNA is TGTGCCAGCGGGATACAGCGGGGAGCGGCAGATACGCAGTATTTT. Protein product: CASGIQRGAADTQYF. Looking up the rest from reference TRBV18 and TRBJ2-3 gives the full variable domain: NAGVMQNPRHLVRRRGQEARLRCSPMKGHSHVYWYRQLPEEGLKFMVYLQKENIIDESGMPKERFSAEFPKEGPSILRIQQVVRGDSAAYFCASGIQRGAADTQYFGPGTRLTVL.

As to this clonotype: Compared with germline, one end of the junction differs, possibly owing to a read error. CDR3 amino acids: CASNQEGNYCYTF. The CDR3 DNA follows: TGCGCCAGCAACCAAGAGGGCAACTATTGCTACACCTTC. This chain links TRBV4-3 with TRBJ1-2; D ambiguous. Germline CDR1 is LGHNA and CDR2 is YSLEER. The CDR3 is made up of 13 amino acids.

The CDR3: CSVALARVTDTQYF. In DNA, the CDR3 is TGCAGCGTCGCTCTAGCGAGAGTAACAGATACGCAGTATTTT. The chain employs TRBV29-1 and TRBJ2-3; TRBD2 might be the D (6 bases). Germline V gene data show CDR1 as SQVTM and CDR2 as ANQGSEA. CDR3 length equals 14 residues. The V end was cut by 6 bases, the J end by 3 bases, with 16 bases between.

Notes on this clonotype: This is likely a read error, given that the CDR3 carries no conserved phenylalanine or tryptophan at its end. The CDR3 here is CASSQSTATGEEAQYL. The CDR3 DNA reads TGTGCCAGCAGTCAATCGACGGCAACGGGCGAAGAGGCCCAGTACTTA. The rearrangement uses TRBV6-2 or TRBV6-3 and TRBJ2-5; D call uncertain. This CDR3 has 16 residues. Germline V lookup: CDR1 MNHEY, CDR2 SVGEGT.

This clonotype is classed as medium-sized. The gene calls are TRBV12-3 or TRBV12-4 and TRBJ2-5, with D tentatively TRBD1 or TRBD2 (5 bases each). This CDR3 is built from 13 residues. The V end was cut by 2 bases, the J end by 5 bases, with 9 bases between. The CDR3 region has the DNA TGTGCCAGCAGTTTAATTGAGGGGGAGACCCAGTACTTC. Its protein product is CASSLIEGETQYF.

As to this clonotype: Mismatch with germline at one junction end may stem from a read error. The V gene is TRBV11-1, the J gene TRBJ2-1; D gene ambiguous. Germline values: CDR1 SGHAT, CDR2 FQDESV (reference sequence). The CDR3 is made up of 16 amino acids. CDR3 sequence (DNA): TGTGCCAGCAGCCCCATAGCTGGAGCGTATTACAATAAGCACTTCTTC. It translates to CASSPIAGAYYNKHFF.

V and J are TRBV29-1 and TRBJ2-7; no reliable D call. CDR1 and CDR2 from the germline V gene are SQVTM and ANQGSEA. Trimming shortened V by 7 bases and J by 10 bases, and 20 bases separated the two germline ends. The CDR3 consists of 12 residues. The CDR3: CSASWGIHNQYF. CDR3 DNA: TGCAGCGCGAGTTGGGGTATTCACAATCAGTACTTC.

This clonotype was counted only a few times. One end of the junction varies from germline; a read error may be responsible. The chain carries TRBV11-2 and TRBJ1-1; no reliable D call. Germline V gene lookup returns CDR1 SGHAT and CDR2 FQNNGV. This CDR3 is 13 amino acids long. The CDR3 loop is CASSSGLNTEAFF. CDR3 DNA sequence: TGTGCCAGCAGCTCAGGCCTGAATACTGAAGCATTCTTT.

This clonotype was counted at least ten times. CDR3 protein: CASSDGDRGMADTQYF. CDR3 bases: TGTGCCAGCAGCGATGGGGACAGGGGGATGGCAGATACGCAGTATTTT. The chain recombines TRBV5-5 with TRBJ2-3; 11 bases are shared with TRBD1. The CDR3 extends over 16 amino acids. J was trimmed by 4 bases and V by 4 bases; bases with no gene match: 8. Germline V gives CDR1 SGHKS, CDR2 YYEKEE (reference sequence).

The chain carries TRBV28 and TRBJ2-7; tentatively, D is TRBD1 (5 bases). The germline V gene encodes CDR1 MDHEN and CDR2 SYDVKM. With 2 bases removed from V and 5 bases from J, the gap between germline ends came to 16 bases. This CDR3 is built from 15 residues. The DNA of the CDR3 is TGTGCCAGCAGTTTAGACATGGGGCGCATTCACGAGCAGTACTTC. Residues: CASSLDMGRIHEQYF.

The CDR3 here is CSVSGIVASDTQYF. CDR3 sequence (DNA): TGCAGCGTTTCCGGGATAGTGGCCTCAGATACGCAGTATTTT. This chain joins TRBV29-1 and TRBJ2-3; D is possibly TRBD2 (5 bases). CDR1 is SQVTM and CDR2 is ANQGSEA in the germline V gene. CDR3 size: 14 residues. The V end lost 5 bases, the J end lost 4 bases, and 16 bases lay between the germline ends.

With regard to this clonotype: Lacking the conserved final phenylalanine or tryptophan, this CDR3 likely reflects a read error. V gene TRBV6-5 combines with J gene TRBJ2-7; tentatively, D is TRBD1 (6 bases). There are 16 residues in the CDR3. V gave up 0 bases and J gave up 0 bases, with 12 bases separating them. Germline CDR1 reads MNHEY; CDR2 reads SVGAGI. DNA of the CDR3: TGTGCCAGCAGTTACTCCAAAGACAGGCCCTCCTACGAGCAGTACTAT. It yields the protein CASSYSKDRPSYEQYY.

In this sample, this clonotype turned up a few times. The germline gene is not matched at one end of the junction; a read error may be the cause. V is TRBV11-2 and J is TRBJ2-1, with TRBD2 as a possible D gene (6 bases). The CDR3 contains 11 residues. From germline, CDR1 is SGHAT and CDR2 FQNNGV. CDR3 DNA sequence: TGTGCCAGTAGCTCCGAGACTAGGCAGTTCTTC. Encoded protein: CASSSETRQFF.

Regarding this clonotype: Compared with germline, one end of the junction differs, possibly owing to a read error. V and J are TRBV11-2 and TRBJ2-1; no reliable D call. CDR3 length: 15 amino acids. Germline CDR1 SGHAT, CDR2 FQNNGV. The CDR3 here is CASRFSGPLDNEQFF. The CDR3 DNA sequence: TGTGCTAGCAGATTTAGTGGGCCACTCGACAATGAGCAGTTCTTC.

Regarding this clonotype: The germline gene is not matched at one end of the junction; a read error may be the cause. This chain links TRBV6-5 with TRBJ2-7, with a possible D match to TRBD2 (5 bases). Germline values: CDR1 MNHEY, CDR2 SVGAGI. This CDR3 is built from 18 residues. The CDR3 bases are TGTGCCAGCAGTTACGAGGGCCCTGCCACTTCGATATCCTACGAGCAGCACTTC. This sequence encodes CASSYEGPATSISYEQHF.

With regard to this clonotype: Germline and junction disagree at one end, which may indicate a read error. The chain uses TRBV5-4 and TRBJ2-7, with 9 bases fitting TRBD2. The germline gives CDR1 SGHNT, CDR2 YYREEE (reference sequence). The CDR3 consists of 15 residues. CDR3 sequence (DNA): TGTGCCAGCAGCTCGACTAGCGGATTTTTCTACGAGCAGTGCTTT. This sequence encodes CASSSTSGFFYEQCF.

The chain has TRBV4-1 and TRBJ2-7; 8 bases map to TRBD1. In germline, CDR1 is MGHRA, CDR2 YSYEKL. The CDR3 sequence is 17 residues long. Trimming took 4 bases from V and 3 from J; bases not matched to a gene: 14. The CDR3 bases are TGCGCCAGCAGCCCAGGGGGACGACAGGGGTTCTTCTACGAGCAGTACTTC. Amino acids: CASSPGGRQGFFYEQYF.

As for this clonotype: It may be a read error: a sequence one base away is much more abundant. The rearrangement joins TRBV13 to TRBJ2-1, with D hard to call. Germline values: CDR1 PRHDT, CDR2 FYEKMQ (reference sequence). This CDR3 has 14 residues. The CDR3: CPSSRSRSFDEQFF. Here the CDR3 DNA reads TGTCCCAGCAGCCGCTCGAGGAGCTTCGATGAGCAGTTCTTC. The entire variable domain, with the rest obtained from reference TRBV13 and TRBJ2-1, is as follows: AAGVIQSPRHLIKEKRETATLKCYPIPRHDTVYWYQQGPGQDPQFLISFYEKMQSDKGSIPDRFSAQQFSDYHSELNMSSLELGDSALYFCPSSRSRSFDEQFFGPGTRLTVL.